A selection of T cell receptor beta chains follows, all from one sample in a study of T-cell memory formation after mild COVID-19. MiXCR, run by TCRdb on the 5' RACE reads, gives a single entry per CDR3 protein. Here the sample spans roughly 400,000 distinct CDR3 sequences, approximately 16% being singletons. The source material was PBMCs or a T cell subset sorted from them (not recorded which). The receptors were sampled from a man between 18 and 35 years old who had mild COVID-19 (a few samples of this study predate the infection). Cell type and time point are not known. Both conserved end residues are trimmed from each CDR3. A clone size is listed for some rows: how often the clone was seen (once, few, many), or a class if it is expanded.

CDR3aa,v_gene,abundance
ASSPAEGRSIGYT,TRBV7-9,.
ASSPLGNTEAF,TRBV7-9,many
ASSPGSGNEQY,TRBV5-6,.
ASDRGNEQF,TRBV6-1,many
ASSENGFGQPQH,TRBV2,.
ASSLLTREETQY,TRBV7-2,few
ASSYSRQGNTEAF,TRBV6-5,.
SAREPTNEKLF,TRBV20-1,many
ASLEAGGVQETQY,TRBV10-2,many
ASSYSAFSGLYGYT,TRBV6-5,.
ASSFTSGGPRSYEQY,TRBV12-3/TRBV12-4,.
ASSLFRTRGAPLH,TRBV21-1,.
ASSLATGGTQETQY,TRBV5-1,.
SARAGSDYNEQF,TRBV20-1,.
ASSLLGQGARNEQF,TRBV7-3,.